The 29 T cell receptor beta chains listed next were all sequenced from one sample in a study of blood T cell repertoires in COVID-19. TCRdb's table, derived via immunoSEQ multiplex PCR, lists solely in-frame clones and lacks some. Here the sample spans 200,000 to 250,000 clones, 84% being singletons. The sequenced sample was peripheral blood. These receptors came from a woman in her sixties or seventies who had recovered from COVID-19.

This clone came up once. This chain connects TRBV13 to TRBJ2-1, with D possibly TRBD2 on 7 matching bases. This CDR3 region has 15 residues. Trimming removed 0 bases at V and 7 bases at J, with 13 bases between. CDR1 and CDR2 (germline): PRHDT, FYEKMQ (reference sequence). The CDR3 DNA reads TGTGCCAGCAGCTTAGGGTCGGGGGGCCTAAATGAGCAGTTCTTC. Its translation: CASSLGSGGLNEQFF.

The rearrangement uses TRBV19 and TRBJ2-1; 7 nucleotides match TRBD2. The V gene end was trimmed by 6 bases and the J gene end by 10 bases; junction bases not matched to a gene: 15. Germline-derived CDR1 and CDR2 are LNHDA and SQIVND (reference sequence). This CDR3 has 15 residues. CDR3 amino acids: CASRHSGTKGQEQFF. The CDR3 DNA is TGTGCCAGTAGACACTCCGGGACTAAGGGCCAGGAGCAGTTCTTC.

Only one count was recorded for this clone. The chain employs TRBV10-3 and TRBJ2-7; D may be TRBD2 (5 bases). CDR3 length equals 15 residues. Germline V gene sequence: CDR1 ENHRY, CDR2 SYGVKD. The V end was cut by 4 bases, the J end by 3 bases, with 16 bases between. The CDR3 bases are TGTGCCATCAGTGGGGCCGCAGCGGAGATCTACGAGCAGTACTTC. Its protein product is CAISGAAAEIYEQYF.

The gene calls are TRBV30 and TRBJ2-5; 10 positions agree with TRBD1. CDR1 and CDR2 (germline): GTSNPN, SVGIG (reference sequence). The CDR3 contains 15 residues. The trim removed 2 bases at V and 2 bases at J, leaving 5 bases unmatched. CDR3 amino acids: CAWSKGQGTQETQYF. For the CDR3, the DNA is TGTGCCTGGAGTAAGGGACAGGGGACGCAAGAGACCCAGTACTTC.

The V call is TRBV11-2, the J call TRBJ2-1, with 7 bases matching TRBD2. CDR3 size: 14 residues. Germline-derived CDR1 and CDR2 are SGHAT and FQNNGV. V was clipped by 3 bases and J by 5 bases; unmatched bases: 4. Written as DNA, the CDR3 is TGTGCCAGCAGCTTGGGGGGGATCGACAATGAGCAGTTCTTC. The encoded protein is CASSLGGIDNEQFF. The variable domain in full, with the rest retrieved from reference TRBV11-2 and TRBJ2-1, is EAGVAQSPRYKIIEKRQSVAFWCNPISGHATLYWYQQILGQGPKLLIQFQNNGVVDDSQLPKDRFSAERLKGVDSTLKIQPAKLEDSAVYLCASSLGGIDNEQFFGPGTRLTVL.

CDR3 coding DNA: TGCAGCGCCGGGACTAGCTTCGAGACCCAGTACTTC. Encoded protein: CSAGTSFETQYF. The genes are TRBV29-1 and TRBJ2-5, with 9 bases fitting TRBD2. The CDR3 consists of 12 residues. Germline trimming cut 7 bases from V and 5 bases from J; bases unmatched to any gene: 5. The V gene's germline CDR1 is SQVTM and CDR2 ANQGSEA.

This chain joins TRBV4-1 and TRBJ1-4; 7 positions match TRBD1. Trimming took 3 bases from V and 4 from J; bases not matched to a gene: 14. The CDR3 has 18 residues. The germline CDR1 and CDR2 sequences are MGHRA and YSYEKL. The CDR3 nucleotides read TGCGCCAGCAGCCAGTACCCCAGAGGGGGCCCTTTTAATGAAAAACTGTTTTTT. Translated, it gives CASSQYPRGGPFNEKLFF.

The CDR3: CASTGSGGASYNEQFF. The CDR3 DNA is TGTGCCAGCACCGGTAGCGGGGGTGCCTCCTACAATGAGCAGTTCTTC. The chain joins TRBV27 to TRBJ2-1; the match to TRBD2 covers 9 bases. This CDR3 comprises 16 residues. Germline values: CDR1 MNHEY, CDR2 SMNVEV (reference sequence). The V segment lost 7 bases and the J segment 0 bases; nucleotides outside the gene matches: 7.

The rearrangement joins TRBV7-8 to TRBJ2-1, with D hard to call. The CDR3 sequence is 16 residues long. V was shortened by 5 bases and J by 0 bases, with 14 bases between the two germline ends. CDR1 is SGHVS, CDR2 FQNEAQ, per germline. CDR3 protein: CASSPLGLPSYNEQFF. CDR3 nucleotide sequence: TGTGCCAGCAGCCCTCTTGGGCTACCCTCCTACAATGAGCAGTTCTTC.

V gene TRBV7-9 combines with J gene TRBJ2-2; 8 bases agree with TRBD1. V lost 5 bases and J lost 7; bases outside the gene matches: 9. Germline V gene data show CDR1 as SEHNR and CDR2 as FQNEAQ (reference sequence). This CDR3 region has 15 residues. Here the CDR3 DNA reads TGTGCCAGCAGCCCTTACAGGGGGGCGAGCGGGGAGCTGTTTTTT. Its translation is CASSPYRGASGELFF.

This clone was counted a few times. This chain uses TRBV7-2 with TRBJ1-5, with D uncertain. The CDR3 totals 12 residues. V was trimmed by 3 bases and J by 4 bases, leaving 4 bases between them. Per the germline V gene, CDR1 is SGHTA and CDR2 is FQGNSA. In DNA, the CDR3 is TGTGCCAGCAGCTTCACTAATCAGCCCCAGCATTTT. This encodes CASSFTNQPQHF. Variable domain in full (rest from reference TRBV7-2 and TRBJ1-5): GAGVSQSPSNKVTEKGKDVELRCDPISGHTALYWYRQSLGQGLEFLIYFQGNSAPDKSGLPSDRFSAERTGGSVSTLTIQRTQQEDSAVYLCASSFTNQPQHFGDGTRLSIL.

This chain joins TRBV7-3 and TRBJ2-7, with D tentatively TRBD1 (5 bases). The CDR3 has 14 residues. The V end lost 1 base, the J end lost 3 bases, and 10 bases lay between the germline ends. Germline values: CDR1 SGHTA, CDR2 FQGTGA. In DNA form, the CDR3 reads TGTGCCAGCAGCTTAAAAGGGGCCCTCTACGAGCAGTACTTC. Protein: CASSLKGALYEQYF. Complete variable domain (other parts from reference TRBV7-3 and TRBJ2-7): GAGVSQTPSNKVTEKGKYVELRCDPISGHTALYWYRQSLGQGPEFLIYFQGTGAADDSGLPNDRFFAVRPEGSVSTLKIQRTERGDSAVYLCASSLKGALYEQYFGPGTRLTVT.

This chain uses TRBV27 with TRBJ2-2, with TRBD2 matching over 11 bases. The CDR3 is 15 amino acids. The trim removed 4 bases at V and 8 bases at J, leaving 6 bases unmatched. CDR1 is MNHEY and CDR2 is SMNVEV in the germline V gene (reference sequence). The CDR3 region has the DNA TGTGCCAGCAGTTCTACTAGCGGGGGCAGGGGGGAGCTGTTTTTT. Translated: CASSSTSGGRGELFF.

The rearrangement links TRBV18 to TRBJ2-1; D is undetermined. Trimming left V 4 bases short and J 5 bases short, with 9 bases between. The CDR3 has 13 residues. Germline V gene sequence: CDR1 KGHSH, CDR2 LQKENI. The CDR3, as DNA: TGTGCCAGCTCACGAACACGGGACAATGAGCAGTTCTTC. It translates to CASSRTRDNEQFF.

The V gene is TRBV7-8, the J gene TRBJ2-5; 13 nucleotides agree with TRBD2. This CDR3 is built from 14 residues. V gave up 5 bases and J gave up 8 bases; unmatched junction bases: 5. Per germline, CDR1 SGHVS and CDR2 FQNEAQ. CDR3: CASSRGLAGVTQYF. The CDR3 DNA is TGTGCCAGCAGCCGAGGACTAGCGGGGGTTACCCAGTACTTC.

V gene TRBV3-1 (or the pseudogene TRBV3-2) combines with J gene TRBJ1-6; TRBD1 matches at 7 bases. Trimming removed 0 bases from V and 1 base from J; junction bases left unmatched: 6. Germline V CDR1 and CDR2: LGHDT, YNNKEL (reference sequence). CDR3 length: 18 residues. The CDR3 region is CASSQEVRGRSYNSPLHF. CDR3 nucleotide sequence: TGTGCCAGCAGCCAAGAGGTGAGGGGGCGATCCTATAATTCACCCCTCCACTTT.

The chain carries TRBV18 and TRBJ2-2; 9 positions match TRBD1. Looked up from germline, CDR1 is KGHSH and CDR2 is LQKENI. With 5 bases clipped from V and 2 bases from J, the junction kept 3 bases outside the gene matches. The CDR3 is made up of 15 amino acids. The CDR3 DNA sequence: TGTGCCAGCTCATCACAGGGGGCAAACACCGGGGAGCTGTTTTTT. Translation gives CASSSQGANTGELFF.

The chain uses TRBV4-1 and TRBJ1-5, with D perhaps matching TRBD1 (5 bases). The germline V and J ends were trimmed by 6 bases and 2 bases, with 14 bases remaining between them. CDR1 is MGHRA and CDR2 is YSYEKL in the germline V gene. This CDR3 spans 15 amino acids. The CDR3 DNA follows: TGCGCCAGCAGGGGGCAGGGTGAGGGCAATCAGCCCCAGCATTTT. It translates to CASRGQGEGNQPQHF.

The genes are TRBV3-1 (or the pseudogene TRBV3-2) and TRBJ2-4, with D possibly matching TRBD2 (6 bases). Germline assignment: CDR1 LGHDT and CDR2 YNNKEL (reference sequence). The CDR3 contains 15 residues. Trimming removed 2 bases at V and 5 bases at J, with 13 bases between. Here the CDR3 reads CASSQMSRGENIQYF. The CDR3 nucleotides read TGTGCCAGCAGCCAAATGAGTCGCGGGGAAAACATTCAGTACTTC.

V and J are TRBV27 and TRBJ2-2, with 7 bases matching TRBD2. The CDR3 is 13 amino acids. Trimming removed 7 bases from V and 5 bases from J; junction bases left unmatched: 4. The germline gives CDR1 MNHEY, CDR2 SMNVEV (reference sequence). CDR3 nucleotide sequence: TGTGCCAGCACACGGGGAGGGACCGGGGAGCTGTTTTTT. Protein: CASTRGGTGELFF.

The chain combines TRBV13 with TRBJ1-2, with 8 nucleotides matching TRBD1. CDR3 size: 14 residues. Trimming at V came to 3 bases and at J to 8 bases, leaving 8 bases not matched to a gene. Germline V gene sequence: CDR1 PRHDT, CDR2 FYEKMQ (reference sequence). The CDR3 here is CASSFQGALEGYTF. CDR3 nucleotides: TGTGCCAGCAGCTTTCAGGGGGCTCTAGAAGGCTACACCTTC.

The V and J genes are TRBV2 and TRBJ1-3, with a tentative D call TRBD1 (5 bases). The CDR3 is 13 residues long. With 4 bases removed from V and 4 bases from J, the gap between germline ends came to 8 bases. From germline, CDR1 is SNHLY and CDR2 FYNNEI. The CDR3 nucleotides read TGTGCCAGCAGTGCGGACATAGGAAACACCATATATTTT. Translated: CASSADIGNTIYF. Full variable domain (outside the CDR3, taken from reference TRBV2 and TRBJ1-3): EPEVTQTPSHQVTQMGQEVILRCVPISNHLYFYWYRQILGQKVEFLVSFYNNEISEKSEIFDDQFSVERPDGSNFTLKIRSTKLEDSAMYFCASSADIGNTIYFGEGSWLTVV.

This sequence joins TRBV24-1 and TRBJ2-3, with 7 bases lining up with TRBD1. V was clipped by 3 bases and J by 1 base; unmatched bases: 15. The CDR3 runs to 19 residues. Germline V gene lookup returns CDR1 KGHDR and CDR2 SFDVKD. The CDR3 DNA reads TGTGCCACCAGTGATACAAGACAGGGTTTAAAGACTGGCACAGATACGCAGTATTTT. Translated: CATSDTRQGLKTGTDTQYF.

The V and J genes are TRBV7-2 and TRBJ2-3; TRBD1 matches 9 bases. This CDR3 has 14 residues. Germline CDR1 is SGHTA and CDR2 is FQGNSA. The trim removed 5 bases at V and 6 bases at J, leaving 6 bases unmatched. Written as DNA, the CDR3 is TGTGCCAGCAGCACCGGGACAGGGTCCGATACGCAGTATTTT. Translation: CASSTGTGSDTQYF.

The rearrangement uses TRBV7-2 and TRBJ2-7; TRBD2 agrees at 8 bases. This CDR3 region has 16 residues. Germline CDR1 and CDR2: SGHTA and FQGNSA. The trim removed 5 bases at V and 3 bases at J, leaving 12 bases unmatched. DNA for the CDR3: TGTGCCAGCAGCCACGCGCCCTGGCGGGGGGTCTACGAGCAGTACTTC. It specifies CASSHAPWRGVYEQYF.

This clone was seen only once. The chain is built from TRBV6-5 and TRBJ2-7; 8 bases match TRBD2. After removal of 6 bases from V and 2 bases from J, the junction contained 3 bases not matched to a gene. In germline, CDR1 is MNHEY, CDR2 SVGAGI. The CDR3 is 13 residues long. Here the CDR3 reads CASRPAGAYEQYF. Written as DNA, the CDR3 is TGTGCCAGCAGGCCAGCGGGGGCCTACGAGCAGTACTTC.

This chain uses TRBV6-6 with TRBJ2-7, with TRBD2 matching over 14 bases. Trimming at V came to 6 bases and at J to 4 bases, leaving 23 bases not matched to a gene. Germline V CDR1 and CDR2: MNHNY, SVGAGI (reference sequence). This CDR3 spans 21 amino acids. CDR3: CASSRGQGNLGTSGGQYEQYF. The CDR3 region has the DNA TGTGCCAGCAGCCGGGGACAGGGTAATCTAGGGACTAGCGGGGGTCAATACGAGCAGTACTTC.

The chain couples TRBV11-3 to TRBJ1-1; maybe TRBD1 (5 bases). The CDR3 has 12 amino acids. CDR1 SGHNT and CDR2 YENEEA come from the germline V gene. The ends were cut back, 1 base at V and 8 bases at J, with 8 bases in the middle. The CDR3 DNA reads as TGTGCCAGCAGCTTAGGGGGCGGCGAAGCTTTCTTT. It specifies CASSLGGGEAFF. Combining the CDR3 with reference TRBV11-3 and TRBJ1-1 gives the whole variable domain EAGVVQSPRYKIIEKKQPVAFWCNPISGHNTLYWYLQNLGQGPELLIRYENEEAVDDSQLPKDRFSAERLKGVDSTLKIQPAELGDSAVYLCASSLGGGEAFFGQGTRLTVV.

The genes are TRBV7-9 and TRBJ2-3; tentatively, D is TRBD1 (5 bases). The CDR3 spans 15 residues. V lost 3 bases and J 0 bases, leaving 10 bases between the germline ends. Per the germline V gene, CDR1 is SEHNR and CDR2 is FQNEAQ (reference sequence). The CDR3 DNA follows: TGTGCCAGCAGCTTCCAGCAGGGCAGCACAGATACGCAGTATTTT. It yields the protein CASSFQQGSTDTQYF.